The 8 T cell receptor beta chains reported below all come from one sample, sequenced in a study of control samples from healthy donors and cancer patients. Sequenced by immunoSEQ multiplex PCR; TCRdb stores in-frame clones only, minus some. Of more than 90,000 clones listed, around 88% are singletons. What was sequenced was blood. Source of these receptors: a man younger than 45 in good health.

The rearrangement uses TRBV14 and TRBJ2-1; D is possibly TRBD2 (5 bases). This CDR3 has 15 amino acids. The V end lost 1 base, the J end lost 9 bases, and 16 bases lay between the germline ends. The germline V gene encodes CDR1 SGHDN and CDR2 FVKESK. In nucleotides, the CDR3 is TGTGCCAGCAGCCAAGTCCAAGGGAGAGCATCTGAGCAGTTCTTC. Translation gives CASSQVQGRASEQFF. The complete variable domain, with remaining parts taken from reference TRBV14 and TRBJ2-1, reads EAGVTQFPSHSVIEKGQTVTLRCDPISGHDNLYWYRRVMGKEIKFLLHFVKESKQDESGMPNNRFLAERTGGTYSTLKVQPAELEDSGVYFCASSQVQGRASEQFFGPGTRLTVL.

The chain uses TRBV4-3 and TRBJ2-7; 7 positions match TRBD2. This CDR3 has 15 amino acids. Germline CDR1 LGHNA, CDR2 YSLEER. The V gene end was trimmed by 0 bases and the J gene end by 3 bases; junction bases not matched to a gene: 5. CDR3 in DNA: TGCGCCAGCAGCCAAGAGGGAGGGAGATACTACGAGCAGTACTTC. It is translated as CASSQEGGRYYEQYF.

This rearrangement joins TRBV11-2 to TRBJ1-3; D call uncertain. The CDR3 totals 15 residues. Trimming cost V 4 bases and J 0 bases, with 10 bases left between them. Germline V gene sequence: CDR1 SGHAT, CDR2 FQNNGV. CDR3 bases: TGTGCCAGCAGCTCCGCAATTACCTCTGGAAACACCATATATTTT. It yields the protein CASSSAITSGNTIYF.

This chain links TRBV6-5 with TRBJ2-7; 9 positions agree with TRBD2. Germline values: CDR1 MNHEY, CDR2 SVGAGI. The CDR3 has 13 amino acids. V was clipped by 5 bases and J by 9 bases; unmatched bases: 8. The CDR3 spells CASSRVAGEGQYF. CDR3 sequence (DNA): TGTGCCAGCAGTAGGGTAGCGGGAGAGGGGCAGTACTTC.

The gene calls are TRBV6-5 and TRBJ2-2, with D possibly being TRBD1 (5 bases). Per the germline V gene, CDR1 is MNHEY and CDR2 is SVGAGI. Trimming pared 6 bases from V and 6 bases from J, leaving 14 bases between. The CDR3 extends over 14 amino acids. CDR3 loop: CASRDKLVAGELFF. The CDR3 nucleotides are TGTGCCAGCAGGGACAAATTGGTAGCCGGGGAGCTGTTTTTT.

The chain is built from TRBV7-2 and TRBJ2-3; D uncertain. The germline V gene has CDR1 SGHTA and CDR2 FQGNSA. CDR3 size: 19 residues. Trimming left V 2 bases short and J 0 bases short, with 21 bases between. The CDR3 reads CASSLFITWSASSTDTQYF. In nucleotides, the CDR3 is TGTGCCAGCAGCTTATTTATTACCTGGTCCGCCTCTAGCACAGATACGCAGTATTTT.

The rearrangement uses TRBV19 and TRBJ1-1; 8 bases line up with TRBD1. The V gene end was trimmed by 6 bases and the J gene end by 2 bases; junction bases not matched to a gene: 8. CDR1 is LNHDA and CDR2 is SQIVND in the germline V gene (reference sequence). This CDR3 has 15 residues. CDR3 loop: CASRQTGEGNTEAFF. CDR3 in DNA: TGTGCCAGTAGGCAGACAGGGGAGGGAAACACTGAAGCTTTCTTT.

The CDR3 reads CASKVQGAPGELFF. In DNA, the CDR3 is TGTGCCAGTAAAGTACAGGGGGCTCCCGGGGAGCTGTTTTTT. This chain links TRBV19 with TRBJ2-2, with 9 bases fitting TRBD1. This CDR3 comprises 14 residues. Germline trimming cut 7 bases from V and 6 bases from J; bases unmatched to any gene: 6. In germline, CDR1 is LNHDA, CDR2 SQIVND (reference sequence).